This record covers a single TCR beta chain. This record comes from a study of T-cell memory formation after mild COVID-19. On the study more broadly: TCR clustering was largely donor specific.

TCRdb used MiXCR to reprocess the 5' RACE reads, holding one entry per CDR3 protein. The table includes 200,000 or so distinct CDR3 sequences, about 18% detected once. The germline CDR1 and CDR2 sequences are LGHDT and YNNKEL (reference sequence). With 4 bases removed from V and 2 bases from J, the gap between germline ends came to 12 bases. This CDR3 has 14 amino acids. This receptor was identified in an adult woman who had mild COVID-19 (a few samples of this study predate the infection). Cell type and time point are not known. Sequenced material: PBMCs or a T cell subset sorted from them (not recorded which). The V gene is TRBV3-1, the J gene TRBJ2-7, with D maybe TRBD1 (6 bases). The CDR3 sequence is CASSRAQGPYEQYF. CDR3 coding DNA: TGTGCCAGCAGCCGAGCCCAGGGGCCCTACGAGCAGTACTTC.